The 22 T cell receptor beta chains listed next were all sequenced from one sample in a study of T cell responses to AZD1222 COVID-19 vaccine. Only in-frame clones appear in the TCRdb table, and some are missing; sequencing was by immunoSEQ multiplex PCR. The sample has approximately 190,000 clones, over 70% seen once. This specimen consisted of peripheral blood, obtained on day 0 of MenACWY control vaccination. These receptor sequences come from an adult in good health.

The V gene is TRBV19, the J gene TRBJ1-6, with a tentative D call TRBD1 (6 bases). Looked up from germline, CDR1 is LNHDA and CDR2 is SQIVND (reference sequence). The CDR3 contains 15 residues. V was shortened by 4 bases and J by 7 bases, with 14 bases between the two germline ends. CDR3 DNA: TGTGCCAGTAGTACCCAGGGGATCTCAAATTCACCCCTCCACTTT. It codes for CASSTQGISNSPLHF. Filled out from reference TRBV19 and TRBJ1-6, the complete variable domain reads DGGITQSPKYLFRKEGQNVTLSCEQNLNHDAMYWYRQDPGQGLRLIYYSQIVNDFQKGDIAEGYSVSREKKESFPLTVTSAQKNPTAFYLCASSTQGISNSPLHFGNGTRLTVT.

This rearrangement joins TRBV6-5 to TRBJ1-6, with D perhaps TRBD1 (5 bases). From germline, CDR1 is MNHEY and CDR2 SVGAGI. The CDR3 sequence is 15 residues long. Trimming left V 6 bases short and J 0 bases short, with 9 bases between. CDR3 DNA: TGTGCCAGCAGATACAGGAGCTCCTATAATTCACCCCTCCACTTT. Its translation: CASRYRSSYNSPLHF.

The chain uses TRBV9 and TRBJ2-5; 7 bases map to TRBD2. V trimming: 0 bases; J trimming: 2 bases; junction bases outside the gene matches: 7. The CDR3 consists of 16 residues. Germline loops: CDR1 SGDLS, CDR2 YYNGEE. The CDR3 region is CASSVGRSGNQETQYF. Written as DNA, the CDR3 is TGTGCCAGCAGCGTAGGGAGGAGCGGGAATCAAGAGACCCAGTACTTC.

The rearrangement links TRBV11-2 to TRBJ2-7, with D perhaps matching TRBD1 or TRBD2 (6 bases each). V gave up 5 bases and J gave up 2 bases, with 13 bases separating them. The CDR3 sequence is 14 residues long. Germline-derived CDR1 and CDR2 are SGHAT and FQNNGV. CDR3 bases: TGTGCCAGCAGCCGCGGAGGGGGGCCCTACGAGCAGTACTTC. Amino acids: CASSRGGGPYEQYF.

The rearrangement joins TRBV18 to TRBJ1-1; TRBD1 is a possible D gene (6 bases). V was clipped by 5 bases and J by 5 bases, with 21 bases between them. CDR1 and CDR2 from the germline V gene are KGHSH and LQKENI. The CDR3 is made up of 16 amino acids. CDR3 residues: CASSSRDIDGGTEAFF. The CDR3 nucleotides read TGTGCCAGCTCATCCCGGGACATAGATGGGGGGACTGAAGCTTTCTTT.

This clone turned up a few times. V usage is TRBV9 and J usage is TRBJ2-1, with no clear D. The V gene lost 0 bases and the J gene lost 6 bases, with 7 bases spanning the gap. Germline V gene data show CDR1 as SGDLS and CDR2 as YYNGEE. The CDR3 is 13 amino acids. CDR3 protein: CASSVAHINEQFF. The DNA of the CDR3 is TGTGCCAGCAGCGTAGCCCATATCAATGAGCAGTTCTTC. The whole variable domain, remainder taken from reference TRBV9 and TRBJ2-1, is DSGVTQTPKHLITATGQRVTLRCSPRSGDLSVYWYQQSLDQGLQFLIQYYNGEERAKGNILERFSAQQFPDLHSELNLSSLELGDSALYFCASSVAHINEQFFGPGTRLTVL.

The V call is TRBV18, the J call TRBJ2-3; 8 nucleotides agree with TRBD2. V was clipped by 3 bases and J by 6 bases; unmatched bases: 5. The CDR3 consists of 14 residues. Germline lookup yields CDR1 KGHSH and CDR2 LQKENI. For the CDR3, the DNA is TGTGCCAGCTCACCCAGGACTAGCTCGGATACGCAGTATTTT. Protein product: CASSPRTSSDTQYF.

The gene calls are TRBV6-2 or TRBV6-3 and TRBJ1-1; D gene unclear. The V end lost 2 bases, the J end lost 1 base, and 8 bases lay between the germline ends. This CDR3 has 14 amino acids. Germline V gives CDR1 MNHEY, CDR2 SVGEGT. The CDR3 DNA follows: TGTGCCAGCAGTTACCGTCAGACGAACACTGAAGCTTTCTTT. Its translation is CASSYRQTNTEAFF.

The chain employs TRBV6-5 and TRBJ1-6, with D possibly matching TRBD1 (6 bases). Per germline, CDR1 MNHEY and CDR2 SVGAGI. V was clipped by 6 bases and J by 2 bases, with 11 bases between them. This CDR3 contains 15 residues. CDR3 in DNA: TGTGCCAGCAGAGAGGGGGGCACCTATAATTCACCCCTCCACTTT. It is translated as CASREGGTYNSPLHF.

The genes are TRBV28 and TRBJ1-2; a possible D gene is TRBD1 (6 bases). Germline V gives CDR1 MDHEN, CDR2 SYDVKM. Trimming took off 2 bases at V and 8 bases at J, with 18 bases between the two ends. The CDR3 has 15 amino acids. In nucleotides, the CDR3 is TGTGCCAGCAGTTTACCATCAGGAGGGGGTGCCGGCTACACCTTC. Amino acid sequence: CASSLPSGGGAGYTF.

The gene calls are TRBV25-1 and TRBJ1-5, with D perhaps matching TRBD1 (6 bases). CDR1 and CDR2 from the germline V gene are MGHDK and SYGVNS. V gave up 6 bases and J gave up 9 bases, with 18 bases separating them. This CDR3 has 14 amino acids. CDR3: CASSPPQGLGPQHF. As DNA, the CDR3 is TGTGCCAGCAGCCCGCCTCAGGGGTTGGGGCCCCAGCATTTT.

Of note for this clone: The same CDR3 also results from other DNA sequences found in this sample. The chain recombines TRBV15 with TRBJ1-5; D not resolved. The CDR3 runs to 15 residues. Germline V lookup: CDR1 LNHNV, CDR2 YYDKDF (reference sequence). With 1 base removed from V and 0 bases from J, the gap between germline ends came to 7 bases. CDR3 nucleotides: TGTGCCACCAGCAGAGGTGGAGATAGCAATCAGCCCCAGCATTTT. Protein sequence: CATSRGGDSNQPQHF.

The V call is TRBV7-9, the J call TRBJ2-2; D is possibly TRBD2 (6 bases). CDR1 SEHNR and CDR2 FQNEAQ come from the germline V gene (reference sequence). Trimming pared 7 bases from V and 1 base from J, leaving 10 bases between. The CDR3 spans 14 residues. The chain's CDR3 is CASILSGNTGELFF. The CDR3 DNA reads TGTGCCAGCATCCTTAGCGGGAACACCGGGGAGCTGTTTTTT.

This sequence joins TRBV5-1 and TRBJ2-7, with 9 bases matching TRBD1. With 4 bases clipped from V and 3 bases from J, the junction kept 5 bases outside the gene matches. This CDR3 has 14 amino acids. The V gene's germline CDR1 is SGHRS and CDR2 YFSETQ. The CDR3 DNA reads TGCGCCAGCAGCCCGGGACAGGGAATCTACGAGCAGTACTTC. Translating gives CASSPGQGIYEQYF.

The rearrangement uses TRBV18 and TRBJ2-2; D call uncertain. V was cut by 1 base and J by 5 bases, with 5 bases left in between. Germline CDR1 reads KGHSH; CDR2 reads LQKENI. CDR3 length equals 13 residues. DNA of the CDR3: TGTGCCAGCTCACCACTAGTGACCGGGGAGCTGTTTTTT. Translating gives CASSPLVTGELFF.

Worth noting for this clone: The same CDR3 arises from other DNA sequences in this sample as well. The rearrangement joins TRBV28 to TRBJ1-1; D might be TRBD1 (5 bases). CDR1 and CDR2 (germline): MDHEN, SYDVKM. This CDR3 is 12 amino acids long. The ends were cut back, 3 bases at V and 8 bases at J, with 10 bases in the middle. In DNA form, the CDR3 reads TGTGCCAGCAGTTTGAGAGGGGTCGAAGCTTTCTTT. Its translation is CASSLRGVEAFF.

The chain joins TRBV6-5 to TRBJ2-7; either TRBD1 or TRBD2 may supply D (7 bases each). CDR3 length: 13 residues. The germline gives CDR1 MNHEY, CDR2 SVGAGI. With 6 bases removed from V and 3 bases from J, the gap between germline ends came to 12 bases. In nucleotides, the CDR3 is TGTGCCAGCAGCCAGGGGGGGGACTACGAGCAGTACTTC. Protein sequence: CASSQGGDYEQYF.

The chain has TRBV19 and TRBJ2-3; D is possibly TRBD1 (6 bases). Trimming took off 7 bases at V and 2 bases at J, with 16 bases between the two ends. Germline CDR1 reads LNHDA; CDR2 reads SQIVND (reference sequence). The CDR3 contains 15 residues. Here the CDR3 DNA reads TGTGCCAGTACCTCCCTTGCAGGGGACACAGATACGCAGTATTTT. Encoded protein: CASTSLAGDTDTQYF.

This clone was recorded a few times. This sequence joins TRBV2 and TRBJ1-1; unclear D gene. V lost 3 bases and J 6 bases, leaving 11 bases between the germline ends. Germline CDR1 and CDR2: SNHLY and FYNNEI. The CDR3 extends over 13 amino acids. CDR3 amino acids: CASSETGRAEAFF. CDR3 DNA sequence: TGTGCCAGCAGTGAGACCGGTCGCGCTGAAGCTTTCTTT. The variable domain in full, completed from reference TRBV2 and TRBJ1-1, reads EPEVTQTPSHQVTQMGQEVILRCVPISNHLYFYWYRQILGQKVEFLVSFYNNEISEKSEIFDDQFSVERPDGSNFTLKIRSTKLEDSAMYFCASSETGRAEAFFGQGTRLTVV.

This chain joins TRBV19 and TRBJ1-5; tentatively, D is TRBD1 (5 bases). V lost 3 bases and J lost 9, with 15 bases in between. This CDR3 region has 14 residues. In germline, CDR1 is LNHDA, CDR2 SQIVND (reference sequence). Written as DNA, the CDR3 is TGTGCCAGTAGTATTCAGGCAGGGAGCCCGCCCCAGCATTTT. Its protein product is CASSIQAGSPPQHF.

This chain joins TRBV5-4 and TRBJ1-4; TRBD1 is a possible D gene (5 bases). The ends were cut back, 4 bases at V and 8 bases at J, with 15 bases in the middle. The CDR3 spans 14 residues. CDR1 is SGHNT and CDR2 is YYREEE in the germline V gene (reference sequence). As DNA, the CDR3 is TGTGCCAGCAGCCCAAGGGGCCAGGAGGAAAAACTGTTTTTT. It specifies CASSPRGQEEKLFF.

The chain links TRBV27 to TRBJ2-7, with TRBD2 matching 8 bases. This CDR3 contains 14 residues. With V trimmed by 5 bases and J by 3 bases, 6 bases remained unmatched. Germline loops: CDR1 MNHEY, CDR2 SMNVEV (reference sequence). The CDR3 DNA sequence: TGTGCCAGCAGTCCGGGACTAGGGGGCTACGAGCAGTACTTC. As protein: CASSPGLGGYEQYF.